This T cell receptor (beta chain) stems from a study of cytomegalovirus exposure and HLA in healthy donors. Study as a whole: Within an early data release were about 85 million unique TCRs drawn from HLA-typed donors.

A multiplex PCR was run with 60 Vbeta primers and 13 Jbeta primers. Assay used: immunoSEQ multiplex PCR; TCRdb lists only in-frame clones, some missing. The data contain roughly 150,000 clones, less than 10% of them singletons. Regarding the study as a whole: In vitro, a few CMV-associated chains proved specific for CMV antigens. Apparent HLA restriction characterized most CMV-associated TCR beta chains in a later analysis. Approximately 160 TCR beta chains were listed as cytomegalovirus-associated.

This clone has a handful of counts. What it binds is not known. The germline V gene has CDR1 SEHNR and CDR2 FQNEAQ (reference sequence). V was trimmed by 5 bases and J by 2 bases, leaving 13 bases between them. This CDR3 comprises 16 residues. The chain links TRBV7-9 to TRBJ2-6; D is undetermined. Material for sequencing was PBMCs. The receptor was isolated from a male donor in good health and CMV-seronegative. For the CDR3, the DNA is TGTGCCAGCAGCCCCCCCCAGGTAGCTGGGGCCAACGTCCTGACTTTC. It is translated as CASSPPQVAGANVLTF.